A single sample gave rise to the 27 T cell receptor beta chains below, sequenced in a study of regulatory T cells in long-lasting Graves disease. Regarding time point: newly diagnosed GD, antithyroid drugs for less than 3 months. PBMC RNA was the source of the TCR library. Building of the TCR beta libraries involved iRepertoire HTBI primers and Arm-PCR of CDR3 regions. MiXCR was run by TCRdb on the multiplex PCR reads, yielding one entry per CDR3 protein. The repertoire includes roughly 560,000 distinct CDR3 sequences, approximately 16% of them detected once, and 20% to 25% sits in the top ten. These records were also assigned to another study, of T cells in Graves' hyperthyroidism and ophthalmopathy.

The sample was peripheral blood mononuclear cells (PBMCs), taken at new diagnosis, from a patient treated with antithyroid drugs. The receptors derive from a middle-aged woman with Graves disease.

This clonotype has ten or more counts. V gene TRBV6-1 combines with J gene TRBJ2-3, with TRBD2 identical over 8 bases. The junction had 4 bases not matched to a gene; V was cut back by 4 bases and J by 1 base. From germline, CDR1 is MNHNS and CDR2 SASEGT. The CDR3 contains 15 residues. The CDR3 coding sequence is TGTGCCAGCAGTGCTCGGGGGGGGGGCACAGATACGCAGTATTTT. Translation gives CASSARGGGTDTQYF.

This clonotype was detected once. The CDR3 sequence is CSARRLLNTEAFF. The CDR3 DNA follows: TGCAGTGCTAGGCGCCTGTTGAACACTGAAGCTTTCTTT. The chain has TRBV20-1 and TRBJ1-1; D unclear. The V end lost 3 bases, the J end lost 0 bases, and 8 bases lay between the germline ends. CDR1 DFQATT and CDR2 SNEGSKA come from the germline V gene (reference sequence). CDR3 size: 13 residues.

The V call is TRBV6-1, the J call TRBJ1-5; no reliable D call. The CDR3 is made up of 13 amino acids. Per the germline V gene, CDR1 is MNHNS and CDR2 is SASEGT. The V gene lost 1 base and the J gene lost 5 bases, with 6 bases spanning the gap. Here the CDR3 reads CASSEGTYQPQHF. The CDR3, as DNA: TGTGCCAGCAGTGAAGGGACCTATCAGCCCCAGCATTTT.

The rearrangement links TRBV20-1 to TRBJ2-1, with 10 bases fitting TRBD2. This CDR3 is 15 amino acids long. The ends lost 4 bases at V and 5 bases at J; junction bases unmatched: 8. Germline CDR1 and CDR2: DFQATT and SNEGSKA (reference sequence). The CDR3 nucleotides read TGCAGTGCTAACCCTACGGGACTAGCGAACAATGAGCAGTTCTTC. Its protein product is CSANPTGLANNEQFF.

In its sample, this clonotype was seen a few times. CDR3 sequence reads: CASSQRAPGANVLTF. DNA of the CDR3: TGTGCCAGCAGCCAAAGGGCCCCTGGGGCCAACGTCCTGACTTTC. V is TRBV3-1 and J is TRBJ2-6; no reliable D call. V lost 2 bases and J 2 bases, leaving 7 bases between the germline ends. The CDR3 extends over 15 amino acids. Looked up from germline, CDR1 is LGHDT and CDR2 is YNNKEL (reference sequence).

As regards this clonotype: This may arise from a read error, as a much more abundant clone is one base away. The rearrangement links TRBV12-3 or TRBV12-4 to TRBJ1-2; TRBD1 is a possible D gene (6 bases). The CDR3 spans 13 residues. V lost 6 bases, J lost 5 bases, and 13 bases lay in between. Here the CDR3 DNA reads TGTGCCAGCAGCAGGGGCAGGTTATATGGCTACACCTTC. It specifies CASSRGRLYGYTF.

The V gene is TRBV10-3, the J gene TRBJ2-7; D is ambiguous. Trimming removed 6 bases from V and 5 bases from J, with 8 bases in between. Germline CDR1 is ENHRY and CDR2 is SYGVKD. The CDR3 contains 11 residues. CDR3 residues: CAISQDDEQYF. The CDR3 coding sequence is TGTGCCATCAGCCAGGACGACGAGCAGTACTTC.

The CDR3, as DNA: TGTGCCAGCACCCCGGGGGGACTCAATCAGCCCCAGCATTTT. Amino acids: CASTPGGLNQPQHF. The chain employs TRBV5-5 and TRBJ1-5, with D possibly being TRBD1 (5 bases). The V and J ends lost 6 bases and 3 bases respectively, with 13 bases between them. Germline CDR1 SGHKS, CDR2 YYEKEE (reference sequence). The CDR3 loop spans 14 amino acids. The full variable domain, its missing parts supplied by reference TRBV5-5 and TRBJ1-5, is DAGVTQSPTHLIKTRGQQVTLRCSPISGHKSVSWYQQVLGQGPQFIFQYYEKEERGRGNFPDRFSARQFPNYSSELNVNALLLGDSALYLCASTPGGLNQPQHFGDGTRLSIL.

This sequence joins TRBV6-1 and TRBJ1-1; D perhaps matches TRBD1 (5 bases). Germline V lookup: CDR1 MNHNS, CDR2 SASEGT. The CDR3 covers 11 residues. Trimming left V 6 bases short and J 5 bases short, with 7 bases between. The CDR3 sequence is CASRDRTEAFF. Written as DNA, the CDR3 is TGTGCCAGCAGAGACAGAACTGAAGCTTTCTTT.

About this clonotype: One base away lies a much larger clone, so this may be a sequencing read error. This chain connects TRBV12-3 or TRBV12-4 to TRBJ1-1; D possibly corresponds to TRBD1 (6 bases). Trimming took off 10 bases at V and 0 bases at J, with 12 bases between the two ends. The CDR3 consists of 13 residues. The CDR3 spells CATGTPMNTEAFF. The CDR3 nucleotides are TGTGCCACGGGGACACCCATGAACACTGAAGCTTTCTTT.

This clonotype has only a few counts. A much larger clone differs by one base, so this may be a read error. The chain carries TRBV12-3 or TRBV12-4 and TRBJ1-5; D ambiguous. This CDR3 spans 13 amino acids. The DNA for the CDR3 is TGTGCCGGCAGTTTGGGAGGTGCGCAGCCCCAGCATTTT. Protein product: CAGSLGGAQPQHF.

The rearrangement joins TRBV20-1 to TRBJ2-3, with TRBD2 as a possible D gene (5 bases). Germline CDR1 and CDR2: DFQATT and SNEGSKA (reference sequence). The CDR3 is 15 residues long. V was pared by 0 bases and J by 0 bases, with 10 bases between. The CDR3 coding sequence is TGCAGTGCTAGAGATATAGCGAAAAGCACAGATACGCAGTATTTT. Residues: CSARDIAKSTDTQYF.

Regarding this clonotype: One junction end does not reproduce the germline sequence, and a read error may be involved. The chain combines TRBV2 with TRBJ2-2; TRBD2 might be the D (6 bases). This CDR3 comprises 14 residues. Germline-derived CDR1 and CDR2 are SNHLY and FYNNEI. The CDR3 region is CVSSGTFHTGELFF. Written as DNA, the CDR3 is TGTGTCAGCAGTGGGACTTTCCACACCGGGGAGCTGTTTTTT. The variable domain in full, with the rest retrieved from reference TRBV2 and TRBJ2-2, is EPEVTQTPSHQVTQMGQEVILRCVPISNHLYFYWYRQILGQKVEFLVSFYNNEISEKSEIFDDQFSVERPDGSNFTLKIRSTKLEDSAMYFCVSSGTFHTGELFFGEGSRLTVL.

This clonotype was seen only a few times. This chain links TRBV29-1 with TRBJ1-2; weak D call: TRBD1 (5 bases). Per the germline V gene, CDR1 is SQVTM and CDR2 is ANQGSEA. The CDR3 sequence is 11 residues long. The V end was cut by 7 bases, the J end by 1 base, with 7 bases between. CDR3: CSAQVNYGYTF. The CDR3 DNA reads TGCAGCGCACAGGTTAACTATGGCTACACCTTC.

This clonotype was seen a handful of times. The chain is built from TRBV20-1 and TRBJ1-2, with D perhaps TRBD1 (6 bases). The CDR3 has 13 amino acids. From germline, CDR1 is DFQATT and CDR2 SNEGSKA (reference sequence). Trimming pared 0 bases from V and 4 bases from J, leaving 9 bases between. CDR3 bases: TGCAGTGCTAGAGATGGGGGGCTCTATGGCTACACCTTC. Translating gives CSARDGGLYGYTF.

This clonotype was seen a handful of times. The chain carries TRBV12-5 and TRBJ1-2, with D unclear. Germline-derived CDR1 and CDR2 are LGHNT and FRNRAP. The CDR3 is 13 residues long. Trimming cost V 1 base and J 0 bases, with 3 bases left between them. CDR3: CASGLGPNYGYTF. Written as DNA, the CDR3 is TGTGCTAGTGGTTTGGGCCCTAACTATGGCTACACCTTC. Full variable domain (remainder filled in from reference TRBV12-5 and TRBJ1-2): DARVTQTPRHKVTEMGQEVTMRCQPILGHNTVFWYRQTMMQGLELLAYFRNRAPLDDSGMPKDRFSAEMPDATLATLKIQPSEPRDSAVYFCASGLGPNYGYTFGSGTRLTVV.

Concerning this clonotype itself: A much more abundant neighbour one base away suggests this may be a read error. This sequence joins TRBV7-9 and TRBJ2-7; D call uncertain. V lost 3 bases to trimming and J lost 0 bases, with 9 bases between them. This CDR3 has 14 amino acids. Looked up from germline, CDR1 is SEHNR and CDR2 is FQNEAQ (reference sequence). Here the CDR3 DNA reads TGTGCCAGCAGCTTTGGGAACAGCTCCTACGAGCAGTACTTC. Translation gives CASSFGNSSYEQYF.

V usage is TRBV4-1 and J usage is TRBJ2-2, with 8 bases that match TRBD2. CDR1 MGHRA and CDR2 YSYEKL come from the germline V gene. V lost 1 base and J lost 6; bases outside the gene matches: 1. CDR3 length equals 14 residues. CDR3 nucleotides: TGCGCCAGCAGCCAAGTGACTAGCGCCGGGGAGCTGTTTTTT. Translation gives CASSQVTSAGELFF.

The genes are TRBV6-1 and TRBJ1-2, with a tentative D call TRBD1 (5 bases). The CDR3 length is 15 residues. Germline assignment: CDR1 MNHNS and CDR2 SASEGT. Deletions cut 8 bases from V and 8 bases from J, with 24 bases between. CDR3 DNA: TGTGCCAGCCGCCCCATCCCCTCGGGGCCGGGAGGCTACACCTTC. Translated: CASRPIPSGPGGYTF.

This clonotype was detected only a few times. J is TRBJ2-3 and V is TRBV4-1; TRBD2 agrees at 10 bases. CDR3 length: 19 amino acids. Trimming cost V 1 base and J 2 bases; bases outside gene matches: 12. Germline loops: CDR1 MGHRA, CDR2 YSYEKL. In nucleotides, the CDR3 is TGCGCCAGCAGCCAAGGTTGGATAGCGGGGGGACCACCCACAGATACGCAGTATTTT. Its protein is CASSQGWIAGGPPTDTQYF.

The chain couples TRBV19 to TRBJ2-2; TRBD1 agrees at 8 bases. The junction had 4 bases not matched to a gene; V was cut back by 10 bases and J by 0 bases. The CDR3 has 14 residues. CDR1 is LNHDA and CDR2 is SQIVND in the germline V gene (reference sequence). The CDR3 loop reads CATRQGPNTGELFF. Written as DNA, the CDR3 is TGTGCCACCCGACAGGGGCCGAACACCGGGGAGCTGTTTTTT.

This clonotype was counted at least ten times. This chain uses TRBV12-3 or TRBV12-4 with TRBJ2-5; no reliable D call. There are 14 residues in the CDR3. The V and J ends lost 10 bases and 0 bases respectively, with 15 bases between them. This chain's CDR3 is CAISDGGHQETQYF. The CDR3 bases are TGTGCCATATCGGACGGTGGTCACCAAGAGACCCAGTACTTC.

V and J are TRBV27 and TRBJ2-1; 8 bases map to TRBD2. CDR3 length: 13 residues. The junction had 7 bases not matched to a gene; V was cut back by 7 bases and J by 8 bases. The germline CDR1 and CDR2 sequences are MNHEY and SMNVEV (reference sequence). The DNA for the CDR3 is TGTGCCAGCACCGCCGGGACTAGTGATGAGCAGTTCTTC. Translation: CASTAGTSDEQFF.

This clonotype has only a few counts. The V and J genes are TRBV2 and TRBJ2-3; D is uncertain. V gave up 6 bases and J gave up 0 bases, with 7 bases separating them. The length of the CDR3 is 13 residues. In germline, CDR1 is SNHLY, CDR2 FYNNEI. The CDR3 region is CASRGWSTDTQYF. DNA of the CDR3: TGTGCCAGCAGGGGTTGGAGCACAGATACGCAGTATTTT.

The sample holds many counts of this clonotype. The V and J genes are TRBV7-2 and TRBJ1-1; D is possibly TRBD1 (6 bases). The germline V and J ends were trimmed by 2 bases and 2 bases, with 15 bases remaining between them. CDR1 is SGHTA and CDR2 is FQGNSA in the germline V gene. The CDR3 length is 16 residues. The CDR3 nucleotides are TGTGCCAGCAGCTTACTCCGGGGGGGCGTCAACACTGAAGCTTTCTTT. Translated: CASSLLRGGVNTEAFF.

This clonotype appeared many times. The chain joins TRBV12-3 or TRBV12-4 to TRBJ2-7; D possibly corresponds to TRBD1 (6 bases). V lost 3 bases and J 4 bases, leaving 7 bases between the germline ends. The CDR3 is made up of 12 amino acids. CDR3: CASSLDRYEQYF. DNA for the CDR3: TGTGCCAGCAGTTTGGACAGATACGAGCAGTACTTC.

The chain couples TRBV20-1 to TRBJ2-4; 8 bases fit TRBD1. The J call may be mistaken, given a closer DNA end match to TRBJ2-7. This CDR3 has 15 amino acids. The germline CDR1 and CDR2 sequences are DFQATT and SNEGSKA (reference sequence). The CDR3 nucleotides read TGCAGTGCTCAGGGACAGGCGGGGAATCCCTGCGAGCAGTACTTC. Protein sequence: CSAQGQAGNPCEQYF.